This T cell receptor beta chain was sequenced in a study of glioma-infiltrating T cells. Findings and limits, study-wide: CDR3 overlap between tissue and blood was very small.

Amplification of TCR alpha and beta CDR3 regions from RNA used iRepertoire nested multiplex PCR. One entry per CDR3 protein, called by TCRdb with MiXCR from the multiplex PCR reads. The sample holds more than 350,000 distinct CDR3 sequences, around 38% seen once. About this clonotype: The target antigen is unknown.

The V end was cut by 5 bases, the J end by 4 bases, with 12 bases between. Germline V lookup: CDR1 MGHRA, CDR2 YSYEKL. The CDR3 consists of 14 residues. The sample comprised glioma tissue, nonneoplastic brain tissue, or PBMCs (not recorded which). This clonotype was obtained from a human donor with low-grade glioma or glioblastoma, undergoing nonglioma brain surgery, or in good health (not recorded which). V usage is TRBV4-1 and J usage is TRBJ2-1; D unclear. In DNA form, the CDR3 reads TGCGCCAGCAGCAAAGCCCAGGTGTACAATGAGCAGTTCTTC. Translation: CASSKAQVYNEQFF.